This paragraph reports one T cell receptor beta chain. Its antigen remains unidentified. The data were obtained in a study of cytomegalovirus exposure and HLA in healthy donors. Study-level background: Roughly 85 million unique TCRs from HLA-typed donors made up an early data release.

Amplification used 60 Vbeta primers and 13 Jbeta primers. Sequenced by immunoSEQ multiplex PCR; TCRdb stores in-frame clones only, minus some. The sample has about 250,000 clones; about four fifths are singletons. Overall study results and limits: As confirmed in vitro, a few CMV-associated chains were specific for CMV antigens. According to an earlier analysis, most TCR beta V segments yielded productive rearrangements about 90% or about 30% of the time.

CDR3 length: 17 amino acids. Trimming removed 2 bases at V and 8 bases at J, with 19 bases between. The germline gives CDR1 MNHEY, CDR2 SMNVEV (reference sequence). This rearrangement joins TRBV27 to TRBJ1-6; D perhaps matches TRBD1 (6 bases). This clonotype was obtained from a girl aged 2 to 10 in good health and CMV-seronegative. Sequenced input: PBMCs. The CDR3 protein is CASSLRGEGLIDSPLHF. In DNA, the CDR3 is TGTGCCAGCAGTTTAAGGGGGGAGGGGCTGATTGATTCACCCCTCCACTTT.